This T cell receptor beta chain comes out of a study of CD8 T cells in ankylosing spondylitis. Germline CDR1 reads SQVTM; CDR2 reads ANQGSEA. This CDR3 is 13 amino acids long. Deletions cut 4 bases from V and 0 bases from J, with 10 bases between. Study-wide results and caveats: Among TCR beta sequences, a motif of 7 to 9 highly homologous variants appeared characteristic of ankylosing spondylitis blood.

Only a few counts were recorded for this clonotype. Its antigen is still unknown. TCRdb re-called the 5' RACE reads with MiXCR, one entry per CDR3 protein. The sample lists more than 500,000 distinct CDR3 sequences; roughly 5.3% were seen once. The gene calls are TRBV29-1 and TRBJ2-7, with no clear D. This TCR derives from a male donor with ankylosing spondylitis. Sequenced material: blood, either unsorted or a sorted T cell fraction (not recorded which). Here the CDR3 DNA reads TGCAGCGTTGGGCAGACACCCTCCTACGAGCAGTACTTC. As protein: CSVGQTPSYEQYF.